Below, 9 T cell receptor beta chains from the same sample are listed, as sequenced in a study of long-term antiretroviral therapy in people with HIV. The immunoSEQ assay was v3.0, run at survey level. Assay used: immunoSEQ multiplex PCR; TCRdb lists only in-frame clones, some missing. The sample holds more than 25,000 clones, approximately 91% seen once. This specimen was unsorted PBMCs, taken 3.1 years after starting antiretroviral therapy. The origin of the receptors is a man aged 18 to 29 with HIV.

CDR3 DNA sequence: TGTGCCACCAGCACAGCGGGCGGAGAAGAGACCCAGTACTTC. Its protein is CATSTAGGEETQYF. This chain uses TRBV15 with TRBJ2-5; TRBD2 is a possible D gene (6 bases). CDR1 is LNHNV and CDR2 is YYDKDF in the germline V gene (reference sequence). V lost 4 bases, J lost 3 bases, and 12 bases lay in between. This CDR3 contains 14 residues.

V gene TRBV30 combines with J gene TRBJ2-7; D gene ambiguous. The germline V and J ends were trimmed by 1 base and 1 base, with 8 bases remaining between them. The germline V gene encodes CDR1 GTSNPN and CDR2 SVGIG (reference sequence). This CDR3 spans 13 amino acids. The CDR3 DNA follows: TGTGCCTGGAGTGACGTTTCTTCCTACGAGCAGTACTTC. As protein: CAWSDVSSYEQYF.

V is TRBV29-1 and J is TRBJ2-3; D could derive from TRBD1 or TRBD2 (5 bases each). Trimming took off 1 base at V and 5 bases at J, with 13 bases between the two ends. The CDR3 totals 14 residues. CDR1 SQVTM and CDR2 ANQGSEA come from the germline V gene. For the CDR3, the DNA is TGCAGCGTTGAAGGGGACCGCGGATTAGATACGCAGTATTTT. It encodes CSVEGDRGLDTQYF.

CDR3 sequence: CASSLGPGGVYGYTF. CDR3 nucleotide sequence: TGTGCCAGCTCACTCGGGCCAGGGGGTGTCTATGGCTACACCTTC. The V call is TRBV27, the J call TRBJ1-2, with 7 bases identical to TRBD1. Germline lookup yields CDR1 MNHEY and CDR2 SMNVEV (reference sequence). V shed 8 bases, J shed 4 bases, and the junction held 13 bases outside the gene matches. There are 15 residues in the CDR3.

The V gene is TRBV4-3, the J gene TRBJ1-2, with 8 bases lining up with TRBD1. The germline CDR1 and CDR2 sequences are LGHNA and YSLEER. This CDR3 is 15 amino acids long. J lost 9 bases, V lost 3 bases, and 12 bases had no gene match. The CDR3 loop reads CASSQDSPGQESYTF. The CDR3 nucleotides read TGCGCCAGCAGCCAGGATTCCCCGGGACAGGAGAGCTACACCTTC.

With respect to this clone: This specimen includes other DNA sequences encoding the same CDR3. The V gene is TRBV7-9, the J gene TRBJ2-6; no firm D call. Between the trimmed V and J ends, which lost 5 bases and 4 bases, there was a span of 21 bases. This CDR3 comprises 18 residues. Germline V CDR1 and CDR2: SEHNR, FQNEAQ (reference sequence). The CDR3 DNA reads as TGTGCCAGCAGCCCAGTCGGGTGGTCCGAAGGAGGGGCCAACGTCCTGACTTTC. Protein: CASSPVGWSEGGANVLTF.

The genes are TRBV10-1 and TRBJ1-2; D call uncertain. There are 12 residues in the CDR3. Trimming stripped 6 bases from V and 4 bases from J, with 9 bases between. Germline V gene sequence: CDR1 WNHNN, CDR2 SYGVQD (reference sequence). The DNA for the CDR3 is TGCGCCAGCAGCCAAATCGGCTATGGCTACACCTTC. This gives the protein CASSQIGYGYTF.

V usage is TRBV4-2 and J usage is TRBJ2-5; 10 bases are shared with TRBD2. This CDR3 has 17 residues. The germline V gene has CDR1 LGHNA and CDR2 YNFKEQ. V lost 0 bases and J lost 2; bases outside the gene matches: 6. The CDR3 spells CASSQEPSGSNQETQYF. The CDR3 DNA sequence: TGTGCCAGCAGCCAAGAACCTAGCGGGAGTAATCAAGAGACCCAGTACTTC.

The chain links TRBV4-2 to TRBJ2-1; no clear D. CDR3 length: 16 amino acids. Germline V lookup: CDR1 LGHNA, CDR2 YNFKEQ. Trimming pared 0 bases from V and 7 bases from J, leaving 16 bases between. CDR3 nucleotides: TGTGCCAGCAGCCAAGAACGGGCTACATATGCGAATGAGCAGTTCTTC. Residues: CASSQERATYANEQFF.